These T cell receptor beta chains were read from a single sample in a study of T cells in Graves' hyperthyroidism and ophthalmopathy. TCRdb re-called the multiplex PCR reads with MiXCR, one entry per CDR3 protein. The sample contains approximately 600,000 distinct CDR3 sequences, about 15% of which appear only once. Sequenced: blood. Receptor source: a woman in her thirties or forties with Graves' ophthalmopathy. Both conserved end residues are part of each CDR3. Fields, in order: clone size, V gene, J gene, D gene, CDR3 DNA, CDR3 protein. D genes are given only for firm matches. Not all rows give a size; the values are once, few, many and, for expanded clones, a class.

>many|TRBV6-5|TRBJ2-5|TRBD2
TGTGCCAGCAGTACTAGCGGAGTCGGGACCCAGTACTTC
CASSTSGVGTQYF
>few|TRBV4-1|TRBJ2-7|-
TGCGCCAGCAGCCAAGTCTCACGCGGGAACTACGAGCAGTACTTC
CASSQVSRGNYEQYF
>many|TRBV6-2/TRBV6-3|TRBJ1-2|-
TGTGCCAGCAGCGCCCAATGGGCAAGCTACACCTTC
CASSAQWASYTF
>many|TRBV5-1|TRBJ2-2|-
TGCGCCAGCACTGGTTATCAGAACACCGGGGAGCTGTTTTTT
CASTGYQNTGELFF
>many|TRBV6-1|TRBJ2-2|TRBD2
TGTGCCAGCAGGGTTAGCGGGGCCACCGGGGAGCTGTTTTTT
CASRVSGATGELFF
>many|TRBV3-1|TRBJ2-2|TRBD1
TGTGCCAGCAGGGACAGGGGGCAGGGCACCGGGGAGCTGTTTTTT
CASRDRGQGTGELFF
>many|TRBV27|TRBJ1-5|-
TGTGCCAGCAGTCCATGGGAGGGGAGTCAGCCCCAGCATTTT
CASSPWEGSQPQHF
>many|TRBV6-2/TRBV6-3|TRBJ1-2|-
TGTGCCAGCAGTTATCAGACTAACTATGGCTACACCTTC
CASSYQTNYGYTF
>many|TRBV19|TRBJ1-6|-
TGTGCCAGTAGTCTAGCCGGGGGAAGATCACCCCTCCACTTT
CASSLAGGRSPLHF
>many|TRBV6-5|TRBJ2-7|TRBD2
TGTGCCAGCAGTTCATTAGCGGGAGTCGTCGACGAGCAGTACTTC
CASSSLAGVVDEQYF
>many|TRBV29-1|TRBJ2-7|-
TGCAGCGCTTCCGGGGACGACGAGCAGTACTTC
CSASGDDEQYF
>many|TRBV29-1|TRBJ1-2|TRBD1
TGCAGCGTTGAAGATAAGCGGGGGGACAGGGGTTATGGCTACACCTTC
CSVEDKRGDRGYGYTF
>-|TRBV6-2/TRBV6-3|TRBJ2-1|TRBD2
TGTGCCAGCCGGACTAGCGGGATCGATGAGCAGTTCTTC
CASRTSGIDEQFF
>many|TRBV6-2/TRBV6-3|TRBJ2-5|-
TGTGCCAGCACCCAGATCCTACAAGAGACCCAGTACTTC
CASTQILQETQYF
>-|TRBV12-3/TRBV12-4|TRBJ1-3|-
TGTGCCAGCAGTGCGGAGGTGGCTGGAAACACCATATATTTT
CASSAEVAGNTIYF
>many|TRBV7-2|TRBJ1-2|-
TGTGCCAGCAGCTCACAGGGATCGAATGGCTACACCTTC
CASSSQGSNGYTF
>many|TRBV28|TRBJ1-2|-
TGTGCCAGCAGTTTAGCCGGGAGAGAAAGGTACACCTTC
CASSLAGRERYTF
>many|TRBV15|TRBJ2-5|TRBD2
TGTGCCACCAGTGCGGGACTATCCCAAGAGACCCAGTACTTC
CATSAGLSQETQYF
>-|TRBV27|TRBJ2-2|-
TGTGCCAGCAGTTTAGCAGGGGACGGGGAGCTGTTTTTT
CASSLAGDGELFF
>many|TRBV6-5|TRBJ1-1|-
TGTGCCAGCAGTTACTCCCTTGGGCAGGGAAGGGAAACTTTCTTT
CASSYSLGQGRETFF
>few|TRBV3-1|TRBJ1-1|-
TGTGCCAGCAGCCGAAACAGGGAGAACACTGAAGCTTTCTTT
CASSRNRENTEAFF
>many|TRBV15|TRBJ1-5|-
TGTGCCACCAGCAGAGATCCCAATCAGCCCCAGCATTTT
CATSRDPNQPQHF
>many|TRBV19|TRBJ1-1|-
TGTGCCAGTAGTATAGATCGCAGGAACACTGAAGCTTTCTTT
CASSIDRRNTEAFF
>-|TRBV5-1|TRBJ2-7|TRBD1
TGCGCCAGCAGCTTGGGACAGGGAGAGGAGCAGTACTTC
CASSLGQGEEQYF
>many|TRBV6-5|TRBJ1-1|TRBD1
TGTGCCAGCAGCGGGCGGGACAGCTTGAACACTGAAGCTTTCTTT
CASSGRDSLNTEAFF
>many|TRBV20-1|TRBJ1-2|TRBD1
TGCAGTGCTATAGGCGGGACAGGGGACTATGGCTACACCTTC
CSAIGGTGDYGYTF
>many|TRBV30|TRBJ2-4|-
TGTGCCTGGAGTGTACTGGGGGGAGCCAAAAACATTCAGTACTTC
CAWSVLGGAKNIQYF
>-|TRBV7-9|TRBJ2-4|-
TGTGCCAGCAGCTCCTACAGGGAGGGGGCCAAAAACATTCAGTACTTC
CASSSYREGAKNIQYF
>-|TRBV6-5|TRBJ2-5|TRBD1
TGTGCCAGCAGTTACTCGACAGGGGACGAGACCCAGTACTTC
CASSYSTGDETQYF
>-|TRBV3-1|TRBJ1-3|-
TGTGCCAGCAGCCAACTGGACACCACATATTTT
CASSQLDTTYF
>many|TRBV6-5|TRBJ1-2|TRBD1
TGTGCCAGCAGTTTTCGACAGGGGGATGGCTACACCTTC
CASSFRQGDGYTF
>many|TRBV29-1|TRBJ2-5|-
TGCAGCGTTGAATCCCCGCGAGAAAAGACCCAGTACTTC
CSVESPREKTQYF
>many|TRBV6-1|TRBJ2-2|-
TGTGCCAGCGGTGAGGGGATCTCTCGGAACACCGGGGAGCTGTTTTTT
CASGEGISRNTGELFF
>many|TRBV20-1|TRBJ2-7|-
TGCAGTGCTAGGGATTCAAGCACGGCCGAGCAGTACTTC
CSARDSSTAEQYF
>many|TRBV6-2/TRBV6-3|TRBJ2-5|-
TGTGCCAGCAGTTACTCGAAGCTCAGTTGGGCAGGAAGGTACCAAGAGACCCAGTACTTC
CASSYSKLSWAGRYQETQYF
>many|TRBV7-2|TRBJ1-1|-
TGTGCCAGCAGCCAGTGGGGCTCAGAAGCTTTCTTT
CASSQWGSEAFF
>many|TRBV12-3/TRBV12-4|TRBJ2-2|-
TGTGCCAGCAAGGAGGGGAACACCGGGGAGCTGTTTTTT
CASKEGNTGELFF
>many|TRBV19|TRBJ2-5|-
TGTGCCAGTAGCCCCCCAGGACCAAAGGAGACCCAGTACTTC
CASSPPGPKETQYF
>many|TRBV20-1|TRBJ2-5|-
TGCAGTCAAGACGGGCCGGGAAAGTACCAAGAGACCCAGTACTTC
CSQDGPGKYQETQYF
>many|TRBV30|TRBJ2-7|TRBD1
TGTGCCTGGAGAGGGACAGGGTACGAGCAGTACTTC
CAWRGTGYEQYF
>many|TRBV28|TRBJ2-7|TRBD1
TGTGCCAGCAGTTTGTCCCGGGACAGGGGCACCTCCTACGAGCAGTACTTC
CASSLSRDRGTSYEQYF
>-|TRBV12-3/TRBV12-4|TRBJ2-2|-
TGTGCCAGCTTATGTTTGGCGAACACCGGGGAGCTGTTTTTT
CASLCLANTGELFF
>-|TRBV4-3|TRBJ1-1|TRBD1
TGCGCCAGCAGCCAAGGGCAGGGGGCGCGAACTGAAGCTTTCTTT
CASSQGQGARTEAFF
>many|TRBV27|TRBJ1-1|-
TGTGCCAGCAGGTCACAGGTAGGCGGAAACACTGAAGCTTTCTTT
CASRSQVGGNTEAFF
>many|TRBV7-2|TRBJ2-1|TRBD1
TGTGCCAGCAGCTTAGGCCCCCTCTTGGACAGGGATGAGCAGTTCTTC
CASSLGPLLDRDEQFF
>-|TRBV7-9|TRBJ1-3|TRBD1
TGTGCCAGCAGCCCGGGACAGACGAACACCATATATTTT
CASSPGQTNTIYF
>-|TRBV19|TRBJ2-6|-
TGTGCCAGCCACGTTCCTGGGGCCAACGTCCTGACTTTC
CASHVPGANVLTF
>many|TRBV11-2|TRBJ1-1|-
TGTGCCAGCAGCCACGGGTGGGACACTGAAGCTTTCTTT
CASSHGWDTEAFF
>-|TRBV19|TRBJ1-1|TRBD1
TGTGCCAGTGGACAGGGTCACACTGAAGTTTTCTTT
CASGQGHTEVFF
>-|TRBV3-1|TRBJ2-7|TRBD1
TGTGCCAGCAGCCCACATACAGGGGTTCGTATTGAAGCGCAGTACTTC
CASSPHTGVRIEAQYF
>-|TRBV6-5|TRBJ2-7|-
TGTGCCAGCAGTTACTCGATAACATACTACGAGCAGTACTTC
CASSYSITYYEQYF
>-|TRBV18|TRBJ2-2|TRBD2
TGTGCCAGCCGGGAGGATTTGTCCGGGGAGCTGTTTTTT
CASREDLSGELFF
>many|TRBV20-1|TRBJ1-1|TRBD1
TGCAGTGCTGGGACGGACAGGGTCGGTACTGAAGCTTTCTTT
CSAGTDRVGTEAFF